The 20 T cell receptor beta chains in this list originate from one sample, sequenced in a study of blood T cell repertoires in COVID-19. The method was immunoSEQ multiplex PCR; TCRdb's version includes in-frame clones alone and lacks a portion of them. The table has about 220,000 clones, around 91% seen once. The sequencing sample was made of PBMCs or T cells enriched from blood (not recorded which). All receptors derive from a woman aged 18-30 years in a cohort exposed to, infected with or recovered from COVID-19 (not recorded which).

The chain recombines TRBV23-1 with TRBJ1-2; no firm D call. TRBV23-1 is reported as an ORF; its role is uncertain. With 4 bases removed from V and 8 bases from J, the gap between germline ends came to 8 bases. The CDR3 runs to 11 residues. CDR3 bases: TGCGCCAGCAGTCGGGCGCGCGGCTACACCTTC. Translating gives CASSRARGYTF.

The chain couples TRBV18 to TRBJ1-3; 7 nucleotides agree with TRBD1. This CDR3 contains 16 residues. With V trimmed by 1 base and J by 0 bases, 3 bases remained unmatched. Germline V gives CDR1 KGHSH, CDR2 LQKENI. CDR3: CASSPRQGYSGNTIYF. In nucleotides, the CDR3 is TGTGCCAGCTCACCACGACAGGGTTACTCTGGAAACACCATATATTTT.

The chain employs TRBV6-4 and TRBJ2-3, with D unresolved. Germline lookup yields CDR1 MRHNA and CDR2 SNTAGT. CDR3 length: 12 amino acids. V was clipped by 6 bases and J by 8 bases, with 12 bases between them. The CDR3 DNA follows: TGTGCCAGCAGCCCGGATGGAGTTACGCAGTATTTT. Translated: CASSPDGVTQYF.

This chain links TRBV6-6 with TRBJ1-5, with D unresolved. The germline V and J ends were trimmed by 3 bases and 0 bases, with 9 bases remaining between them. The V gene's germline CDR1 is MNHNY and CDR2 SVGAGI (reference sequence). This CDR3 spans 15 amino acids. CDR3 protein: CASSYSVYSNQPQHF. DNA for the CDR3: TGTGCCAGCAGTTATAGCGTGTATAGCAATCAGCCCCAGCATTTT.

This clone was counted only a few times. The chain employs TRBV30 and TRBJ2-6; 8 positions match TRBD1. J lost 0 bases, V lost 5 bases, and 6 bases had no gene match. CDR1 GTSNPN and CDR2 SVGIG come from the germline V gene (reference sequence). This CDR3 spans 16 amino acids. The CDR3 region is CAWAGQGNSGANVLTF. CDR3 DNA sequence: TGTGCCTGGGCCGGACAGGGAAACTCTGGGGCCAACGTCCTGACTTTC.

This clone has just a few counts. This rearrangement joins TRBV2 to TRBJ2-2, with 9 positions matching TRBD1. The CDR3 runs 19 residues. The junction had 13 bases not matched to a gene; V was cut back by 0 bases and J by 5 bases. The germline CDR1 and CDR2 sequences are SNHLY and FYNNEI. CDR3 nucleotide sequence: TGTGCCAGCAGTGAAGCGCTTCGGGGTGGGACAGGGATTACCGGGGAGCTGTTTTTT. Protein product: CASSEALRGGTGITGELFF.

V is TRBV2 and J is TRBJ2-1, with a tentative D call TRBD2 (6 bases). CDR3 length: 13 amino acids. V dropped 8 bases and J dropped 5 bases, with 13 bases sitting between them. CDR1 SNHLY and CDR2 FYNNEI come from the germline V gene. CDR3 DNA: TGTGCCAGCGAACGGGAGCACCACAATGAGCAGTTCTTC. Its translation: CASEREHHNEQFF.

The V gene is TRBV24-1, the J gene TRBJ2-1; TRBD2 matches at 8 bases. Trimming took 4 bases from V and 6 from J; bases not matched to a gene: 7. CDR1 and CDR2 (germline): KGHDR, SFDVKD. The CDR3 length is 15 residues. The CDR3: CATSDLSGKGNEQFF. CDR3 in DNA: TGTGCCACCAGTGACCTTAGCGGGAAGGGCAATGAGCAGTTCTTC.

This rearrangement joins TRBV3-1 (or the pseudogene TRBV3-2) to TRBJ2-6; D is possibly TRBD2 (6 bases). The V end was cut by 4 bases, the J end by 4 bases, with 11 bases between. CDR3 length: 15 residues. Germline V gene lookup returns CDR1 LGHDT and CDR2 YNNKEL (reference sequence). For the CDR3, the DNA is TGTGCCAGCAGCCCCGGGACTTCGGGGGCCAACGTCCTGACTTTC. The encoded protein is CASSPGTSGANVLTF.

CDR3 in amino acids: CASSLRASGSWETQYF. The CDR3 bases are TGTGCCAGCAGCTTAAGGGCTAGCGGGAGTTGGGAGACCCAGTACTTC. J is TRBJ2-5 and V is TRBV13, with 10 positions matching TRBD2. V was pared by 2 bases and J by 5 bases, with 8 bases of the junction left unmatched. The CDR3 runs 16 residues. Germline loops: CDR1 PRHDT, CDR2 FYEKMQ (reference sequence). Full variable domain (rest looked up from reference TRBV13 and TRBJ2-5): AAGVIQSPRHLIKEKRETATLKCYPIPRHDTVYWYQQGPGQDPQFLISFYEKMQSDKGSIPDRFSAQQFSDYHSELNMSSLELGDSALYFCASSLRASGSWETQYFGPGTRLLVL.

This clone was seen a few times. The chain recombines TRBV29-1 with TRBJ2-1; 9 bases agree with TRBD2. The germline gives CDR1 SQVTM, CDR2 ANQGSEA. This CDR3 region has 14 residues. V lost 4 bases to trimming and J lost 8 bases; unmatched junction nucleotides: 9. In DNA form, the CDR3 reads TGCAGCGTTGTGGCTAGCGGGGCTGGGGATGAGCAGTTCTTC. Its translation: CSVVASGAGDEQFF.

V is TRBV4-1 and J is TRBJ1-1, with TRBD1 as a possible D gene (6 bases). CDR1 and CDR2 (germline): MGHRA, YSYEKL. The CDR3 is made up of 14 amino acids. Deletions cut 6 bases from V and 0 bases from J, with 11 bases between. The CDR3 bases are TGCGCCAGCAGAAACAGGGCTATGAACACTGAAGCTTTCTTT. It translates to CASRNRAMNTEAFF.

This chain connects TRBV2 to TRBJ1-5; D gene ambiguous. Germline V gives CDR1 SNHLY, CDR2 FYNNEI. V was shortened by 5 bases and J by 7 bases, with 12 bases between the two germline ends. The CDR3 has 13 amino acids. The CDR3 nucleotides read TGTGCCAGCAGTCAATCTCTGGAGCAGCCCCAGCATTTT. Encoded protein: CASSQSLEQPQHF.

The chain joins TRBV9 to TRBJ2-1; tentative D call: TRBD1 (5 bases). The CDR3 length is 15 residues. V was cut by 3 bases and J by 2 bases, with 12 bases left in between. The germline CDR1 and CDR2 sequences are SGDLS and YYNGEE. The CDR3 DNA reads as TGTGCCAGCAGCGCCGGCTCGGACACCTACAATGAGCAGTTCTTC. Amino acids: CASSAGSDTYNEQFF.

This clone was counted a single time. Other nucleotide sequences from this sample produce the same CDR3. The rearrangement uses TRBV12-3 or TRBV12-4 and TRBJ1-4, with unresolved D. V lost 6 bases and J 5 bases, leaving 4 bases between the germline ends. CDR3 length: 11 residues. CDR3 in DNA: TGTGCCAGCAGCTTGAATGAAAAACTGTTTTTT. Translating it yields CASSLNEKLFF.

This rearrangement joins TRBV4-2 to TRBJ1-2; 7 nucleotides match TRBD1. Looked up from germline, CDR1 is LGHNA and CDR2 is YNFKEQ. The length of the CDR3 is 15 residues. The ends lost 3 bases at V and 1 base at J; junction bases unmatched: 5. The CDR3 sequence is CASSQEDRNNYGYTF. The CDR3 bases are TGTGCCAGCAGCCAGGAGGACAGGAATAACTATGGCTACACCTTC.

The V call is TRBV6-5, the J call TRBJ1-2; no clear D. The CDR3 has 14 amino acids. The V end was cut by 3 bases, the J end by 3 bases, with 11 bases between. Germline CDR1 reads MNHEY; CDR2 reads SVGAGI. CDR3 in DNA: TGTGCCAGCAGTTATTCTGGCGGCGACTATGGCTACACCTTC. It yields the protein CASSYSGGDYGYTF.

The chain uses TRBV5-1 and TRBJ1-1; 11 nucleotides agree with TRBD1. V shed 5 bases and J 6 bases; nucleotides not matched to a gene: 6. Germline V CDR1 and CDR2: SGHRS, YFSETQ. The CDR3 is made up of 14 amino acids. CDR3: CASRSGTGGSEAFF. For the CDR3, the DNA is TGCGCCAGCAGGTCGGGGACAGGGGGGTCTGAAGCTTTCTTT.

In DNA, the CDR3 is TGTGCCAGCAGTTTGCGGGGGGGTCTATCTAGCACAGATACGCAGTATTTT. As protein: CASSLRGGLSSTDTQYF. This rearrangement joins TRBV6-2 or TRBV6-3 to TRBJ2-3, with 9 bases that match TRBD2. The ends lost 4 bases at V and 0 bases at J; junction bases unmatched: 8. CDR3 length: 17 amino acids. Germline V gives CDR1 MNHEY, CDR2 SVGEGT.

The chain combines TRBV7-9 with TRBJ2-2; TRBD1 matches at 10 bases. V shed 4 bases and J 2 bases; nucleotides not matched to a gene: 4. Germline V gene lookup returns CDR1 SEHNR and CDR2 FQNEAQ (reference sequence). The CDR3 is made up of 16 amino acids. The CDR3 DNA follows: TGTGCCAGCAGCTCCCGGACAGGGGGAAACACCGGGGAGCTGTTTTTT. This encodes CASSSRTGGNTGELFF.